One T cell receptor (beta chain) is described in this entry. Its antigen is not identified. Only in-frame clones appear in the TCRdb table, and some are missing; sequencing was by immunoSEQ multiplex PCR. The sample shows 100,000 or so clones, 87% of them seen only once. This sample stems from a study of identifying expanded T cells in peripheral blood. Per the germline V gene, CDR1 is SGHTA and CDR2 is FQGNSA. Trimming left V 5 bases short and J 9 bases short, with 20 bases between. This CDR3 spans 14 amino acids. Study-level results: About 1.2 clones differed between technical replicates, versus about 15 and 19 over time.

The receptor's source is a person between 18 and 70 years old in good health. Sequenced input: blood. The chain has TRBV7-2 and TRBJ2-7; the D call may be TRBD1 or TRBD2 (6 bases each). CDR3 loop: CASSRPGAATGQYF. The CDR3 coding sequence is TGTGCCAGCAGCCGGCCGGGGGCCGCCACGGGGCAGTACTTC.